The 10 T cell receptor beta chains presented below share a single source sample, sequenced in a study of beta chain features in type 1 diabetes. Every bit of the isolated RNA underwent reverse transcription, so sequencing read expressed TCRB transcripts. Profiling relied on immunoSEQ multiplex PCR, and the TCRdb table lists in-frame clones only, not all of them. Among more than 95,000 clones listed, approximately 30% were seen once. Study observations and caveats: Type 1 diabetes patients showed a moderate but significant shortening of TCRB CDR3s in all four CD4+ subsets.

The antigens these receptors bind are not known. The material sequenced was central memory CD4+ T cells from blood. Receptors were obtained from a woman under 30 with type 1 diabetes.

This clone was picked up a small number of times. A read error is the likely source, as a far larger clone sits one nucleotide away. Within the sample, other DNA sequences also encode this same CDR3. The chain has TRBV5-4 and TRBJ2-2; weak D call: TRBD2 (5 bases). The CDR3 runs 17 residues. Germline CDR1 is SGHNT and CDR2 is YYREEE (reference sequence). Trimming cost V 4 bases and J 6 bases, with 22 bases left between them. The DNA of the CDR3 is TGTGCCAGCAGCCAAGAAAGCGGCCCGGACCGCGCCGGGGAGCTGTTTTTT. Protein product: CASSQESGPDRAGELFF.

In this sample, this clone turned up a few times. The genes are TRBV10-3 and TRBJ1-1, with a tentative D call TRBD1 (6 bases). This CDR3 region has 16 residues. V was pared by 3 bases and J by 1 base, with 15 bases between. The V gene's germline CDR1 is ENHRY and CDR2 SYGVKD. The CDR3 DNA follows: TGTGCCATCAGTGACCTCCGGACAGCCTCGAACACTGAAGCTTTCTTT. It specifies CAISDLRTASNTEAFF.

V is TRBV19 and J is TRBJ1-1; 8 bases align to TRBD1. This CDR3 is built from 14 residues. J gave up 5 bases and V 5 bases, and 7 bases lay outside the gene matches. Per germline, CDR1 LNHDA and CDR2 SQIVND (reference sequence). The CDR3 region has the DNA TGTGCCAGTAGTCCTGGACAGGGTAAAACTGAAGCTTTCTTT. Encoded protein: CASSPGQGKTEAFF.

This clone is a singleton in its sample. CDR3 DNA sequence: TGTGCCAGCAGTGTTGGGCTAGCGGAGCTCAATGAGCAGTTCTTC. It translates to CASSVGLAELNEQFF. This sequence joins TRBV2 and TRBJ2-1; 7 bases agree with TRBD2. With V trimmed by 4 bases and J by 6 bases, 9 bases remained unmatched. This CDR3 spans 15 amino acids. Germline CDR1 SNHLY, CDR2 FYNNEI.

Only a few counts were recorded for this clone. The chain carries TRBV29-1 and TRBJ1-4; 7 positions match TRBD1. CDR3 length: 13 amino acids. Germline V gives CDR1 SQVTM, CDR2 ANQGSEA. The ends lost 5 bases at V and 4 bases at J; junction bases unmatched: 4. The CDR3 loop is CSVQGQSNEKLFF. For the CDR3, the DNA is TGCAGCGTTCAGGGACAGAGTAATGAAAAACTGTTTTTT.

The chain joins TRBV7-2 to TRBJ1-3; 9 bases align to TRBD1. This CDR3 region has 15 residues. CDR1 is SGHTA and CDR2 is FQGNSA in the germline V gene. The trim removed 4 bases at V and 4 bases at J, leaving 5 bases unmatched. The CDR3 loop reads CASSSGQGIGNTIYF. CDR3 DNA: TGTGCCAGCAGCTCGGGACAGGGTATCGGAAACACCATATATTTT. The whole variable domain, filled in from reference TRBV7-2 and TRBJ1-3, reads GAGVSQSPSNKVTEKGKDVELRCDPISGHTALYWYRQSLGQGLEFLIYFQGNSAPDKSGLPSDRFSAERTGGSVSTLTIQRTQQEDSAVYLCASSSGQGIGNTIYFGEGSWLTVV.

V gene TRBV27 combines with J gene TRBJ2-3, with D possibly being TRBD1 (6 bases). V was cut by 5 bases and J by 2 bases, with 14 bases left in between. The CDR3 consists of 15 residues. Germline loops: CDR1 MNHEY, CDR2 SMNVEV (reference sequence). This CDR3 is CASSPTGIYTDTQYF. CDR3 in DNA: TGTGCCAGCAGTCCTACAGGGATATACACAGATACGCAGTATTTT.

This clone turned up a few times. The genes are TRBV1 and TRBJ2-3; the table calls TRBD2, which could not be checked here. TRBV1 is termed a pseudogene. The CDR3 contains 15 residues. The CDR3, as DNA: TGCACCAGCAGCCAAGAATGGTCGCGGCTAGCGTTTTTGTATTTT. Protein sequence: CTSSQEWSRLAFLYF.

Only a few counts were recorded for this clone. The rearrangement links TRBV7-9 to TRBJ2-1, with 7 bases identical to TRBD2. Germline V CDR1 and CDR2: SEHNR, FQNEAQ (reference sequence). V gave up 5 bases and J gave up 6 bases; unmatched junction bases: 10. The CDR3 is 15 amino acids. The DNA of the CDR3 is TGTGCCAGCAGCCCCAATGGCGGGAGCCCCAATGAGCAGTTCTTC. It is translated as CASSPNGGSPNEQFF.

This clone was counted only a few times. The chain combines TRBV30 with TRBJ1-4, with D possibly TRBD1 on 6 matching bases. The germline V gene encodes CDR1 GTSNPN and CDR2 SVGIG (reference sequence). The CDR3 consists of 12 residues. V was clipped by 8 bases and J by 5 bases, with 12 bases between them. The CDR3 loop is CARGGGNEKLFF. In DNA, the CDR3 is TGTGCCCGGGGAGGGGGGAATGAAAAACTGTTTTTT.